The following is a TCR beta chain sequence with its context. Antigen specificity is unknown. The method was immunoSEQ multiplex PCR; TCRdb's version includes in-frame clones alone and lacks a portion of them. Of approximately 110,000 clones in the sample, around 85% are singletons; the top ten hold 6.2%. This entry belongs to a study of T cell responses to AZD1222 COVID-19 vaccine. Study-wide results and limits: Seropositive status at baseline applied to only 5 to 7 AZD1222 recipients. In a largely white British group with more females than males, clonal diversity was possibly underestimated.

Germline lookup yields CDR1 LNHDA and CDR2 SQIVND (reference sequence). With V trimmed by 4 bases and J by 0 bases, 4 bases remained unmatched. CDR3 size: 17 residues. The sample was peripheral blood, taken on day 0 of AZD1222 vaccination. The sequence was obtained from an adult in good health. The chain is built from TRBV19 and TRBJ2-3; TRBD2 matches at 13 bases. The CDR3 DNA reads TGTGCCAGTAGTAGAACTAGCGGGGGGGCTAGCACAGATACGCAGTATTTT. Protein product: CASSRTSGGASTDTQYF.